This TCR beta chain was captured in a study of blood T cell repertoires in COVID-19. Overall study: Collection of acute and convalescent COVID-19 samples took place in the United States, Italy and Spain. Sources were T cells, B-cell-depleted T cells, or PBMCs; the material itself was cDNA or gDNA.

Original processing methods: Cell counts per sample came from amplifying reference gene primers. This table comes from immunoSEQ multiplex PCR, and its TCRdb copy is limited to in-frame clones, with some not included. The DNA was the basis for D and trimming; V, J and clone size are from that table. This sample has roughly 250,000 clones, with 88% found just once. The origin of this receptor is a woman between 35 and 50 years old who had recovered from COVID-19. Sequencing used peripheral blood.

The CDR3 DNA is TGTGCCAGCAGCTTAGCCTCCCCTGGAAACACCATATATTTT. As protein: CASSLASPGNTIYF. The genes are TRBV11-2 and TRBJ1-3; D unclear. There are 14 residues in the CDR3. From germline, CDR1 is SGHAT and CDR2 FQNNGV. V lost 1 base and J lost 2, with 6 bases in between.